The 24 T cell receptor beta chains reported below all come from one sample, sequenced in a study of vaccination and CD4 T cells after COVID-19. The antigens of these receptors remain unknown. Treatment here: roughly ten-day PBMC culture with coronavirus spike peptide pools or control peptides (ViraFEST assay). With the Oncomine TCR Beta short-read assay, DNA from cultured CD4+ T cells was sequenced. From the PCR reads, TCRdb called clonotypes with MiXCR, one entry per CDR3 protein. Of about 9,600 distinct CDR3 sequences listed, approximately 29% are singletons. Material: CD4+ T cells from blood, cultured in vitro, obtained after SARS-CoV-2 vaccination. These receptor sequences come from a human donor who had recovered from COVID-19.

This clonotype showed up just a few times. The rearrangement uses TRBV6-1 and TRBJ2-7; TRBD1 aligns across 7 bases. With 4 bases clipped from V and 2 bases from J, the junction kept 2 bases outside the gene matches. The CDR3 is made up of 13 amino acids. Germline-derived CDR1 and CDR2 are MNHNS and SASEGT. The CDR3 DNA follows: TGTGCCAGCAGTGGACAGGGTACCTACGAGCAGTACTTC. This translates into CASSGQGTYEQYF.

This rearrangement joins TRBV19 to TRBJ2-1; 11 bases match TRBD2. J gave up 5 bases and V 7 bases, and 4 bases lay outside the gene matches. The CDR3 covers 14 residues. The germline V gene encodes CDR1 LNHDA and CDR2 SQIVND (reference sequence). The CDR3 loop is CASTQLAGDNEQFF. For the CDR3, the DNA is TGTGCCAGTACCCAACTAGCGGGAGACAATGAGCAGTTCTTC.

The V call is TRBV6-5, the J call TRBJ2-6, with 10 bases fitting TRBD1. This CDR3 is built from 18 residues. V was clipped by 2 bases and J by 0 bases; unmatched bases: 4. CDR1 is MNHEY and CDR2 is SVGAGI in the germline V gene. The CDR3 region is CASSYGTGDLSGANVLTF. DNA of the CDR3: TGTGCCAGCAGTTACGGGACAGGGGACCTCTCTGGGGCCAACGTCCTGACTTTC.

The rearrangement joins TRBV15 to TRBJ2-1; D call uncertain. Germline CDR1 LNHNV, CDR2 YYDKDF (reference sequence). Trimming removed 1 base from V and 3 bases from J, with 7 bases in between. The CDR3 runs to 14 residues. CDR3 amino acids: CATSRGGVYNEQFF. For the CDR3, the DNA is TGTGCCACCAGCAGAGGTGGAGTCTACAATGAGCAGTTCTTC.

This clonotype occurred a few times. The V call is TRBV28, the J call TRBJ2-7, with D tentatively TRBD2 (5 bases). V was trimmed by 2 bases and J by 7 bases, leaving 6 bases between them. Germline V gene sequence: CDR1 MDHEN, CDR2 SYDVKM. This CDR3 comprises 11 residues. CDR3 nucleotides: TGTGCCAGCAGTTTACAGCGGGAGCAGTACTTC. Translating gives CASSLQREQYF.

In its sample, this clonotype was seen a few times. This chain uses TRBV15 with TRBJ2-5; D is possibly TRBD1 (6 bases). Trimming took 7 bases from V and 1 from J, leaving 10 bases between them. The CDR3 is made up of 13 amino acids. Germline CDR1 reads LNHNV; CDR2 reads YYDKDF (reference sequence). In DNA form, the CDR3 reads TGTGCCACCACCAAGGGGGTCCAAGAGACCCAGTACTTC. The encoded protein is CATTKGVQETQYF. Drawing the rest from reference TRBV15 and TRBJ2-5, the complete variable domain is DAMVIQNPRYQVTQFGKPVTLSCSQTLNHNVMYWYQQKSSQAPKLLFHYYDKDFNNEADTPDNFQSRRPNTSFCFLDIRSPGLGDTAMYLCATTKGVQETQYFGPGTRLLVL.

The V and J genes are TRBV23-1 and TRBJ2-6, with a weak D call TRBD1 (6 bases). TRBV23-1 falls under the ORF class, with uncertain function. The CDR3 contains 17 residues. The V gene lost 2 bases and the J gene lost 2 bases, with 13 bases spanning the gap. CDR3 nucleotide sequence: TGCGCCAGCAGTCAACCTCAGGGGATAGCTGGGGCCAACGTCCTGACTTTC. As protein: CASSQPQGIAGANVLTF.

This clonotype occurred a few times. An end of the junction differs from the germline gene, which may be a read error. The chain employs TRBV28 and TRBJ1-2; D is uncertain. The germline gives CDR1 MDHEN, CDR2 SYDVKM. This CDR3 contains 13 residues. CDR3 region: CASSSQTIFVCGF. In DNA, the CDR3 is TGTGCCAGCAGTTCCCAGACCATTTTTGTCTGTGGTTTC.

This clonotype showed up just a few times. The gene calls are TRBV4-2 and TRBJ2-1; 10 nucleotides match TRBD2. J was trimmed by 7 bases and V by 2 bases; bases with no gene match: 5. Germline V CDR1 and CDR2: LGHNA, YNFKEQ. CDR3 length equals 15 residues. This CDR3 reads CASSQKREGLNEQFF. CDR3 bases: TGTGCCAGCAGCCAAAAGCGGGAGGGCCTGAATGAGCAGTTCTTC.

CDR3 nucleotide sequence: TGTGCCAGCAGCTACCCCGGTGGGGGGCCGAACACCGGGGAGCTGTTTTTT. Encoded protein: CASSYPGGGPNTGELFF. The chain has TRBV6-5 and TRBJ2-2; D possibly uses TRBD1 or TRBD2 (6 bases each). The CDR3 is 17 amino acids. Trimming removed 6 bases at V and 0 bases at J, with 17 bases between. Germline CDR1 and CDR2: MNHEY and SVGAGI.

This clonotype was observed a few times. This chain links TRBV6-1 with TRBJ2-3, with unresolved D. Trimming removed 6 bases from V and 1 base from J, with 11 bases in between. Germline V gives CDR1 MNHNS, CDR2 SASEGT. The CDR3 sequence is 14 residues long. CDR3 in amino acids: CASRSERGTDTQYF. CDR3 sequence (DNA): TGTGCCAGCAGATCGGAGCGCGGCACAGATACGCAGTATTTT.

The chain employs TRBV11-2 and TRBJ1-5, with D perhaps matching TRBD1 (5 bases). Germline-derived CDR1 and CDR2 are SGHAT and FQNNGV. Trimming took off 2 bases at V and 0 bases at J, with 17 bases between the two ends. The CDR3 totals 18 residues. The CDR3 DNA reads TGTGCCAGCAGCTTATTGGCAGGGAAAGGTCTTAGCAATCAGCCCCAGCATTTT. As protein: CASSLLAGKGLSNQPQHF.

The chain joins TRBV20-1 to TRBJ1-1, with D uncertain. The CDR3 runs to 14 residues. Trimming cost V 3 bases and J 6 bases, with 17 bases left between them. The germline V gene encodes CDR1 DFQATT and CDR2 SNEGSKA (reference sequence). CDR3 sequence reads: CSASFPTLSAEAFF. CDR3 sequence (DNA): TGCAGTGCTAGTTTCCCCACCCTCTCGGCTGAAGCTTTCTTT.

This clonotype was counted a few times. The chain is built from TRBV20-1 and TRBJ2-1; no clear D gene. V was clipped by 2 bases and J by 9 bases, with 11 bases between them. Germline V gene lookup returns CDR1 DFQATT and CDR2 SNEGSKA (reference sequence). The CDR3 runs 12 residues. The CDR3 reads CSARLGPPEQFF. The CDR3, as DNA: TGCAGTGCTAGACTCGGACCCCCTGAGCAGTTCTTC.

This chain links TRBV2 with TRBJ2-1; 7 positions match TRBD2. The trim removed 3 bases at V and 5 bases at J, leaving 7 bases unmatched. This CDR3 spans 15 amino acids. Germline loops: CDR1 SNHLY, CDR2 FYNNEI. The CDR3 sequence is CASSDRRGGDNEQFF. CDR3 coding DNA: TGTGCCAGCAGTGACAGGCGGGGAGGGGACAATGAGCAGTTCTTC.

In this sample, this clonotype is medium-sized. The V gene is TRBV7-2, the J gene TRBJ2-1; TRBD2 matches at 9 bases. Per the germline V gene, CDR1 is SGHTA and CDR2 is FQGNSA. The J segment lost 8 bases and the V segment lost 2 bases, leaving 4 bases of the junction unmatched. The CDR3 length is 14 residues. The DNA for the CDR3 is TGTGCCAGCAGCTTAAGCGGGAGGATCGATGAGCAGTTCTTC. Translation: CASSLSGRIDEQFF. Based on the CDR3 plus reference TRBV7-2 and TRBJ2-1, the full variable domain is GAGVSQSPSNKVTEKGKDVELRCDPISGHTALYWYRQSLGQGLEFLIYFQGNSAPDKSGLPSDRFSAERTGGSVSTLTIQRTQQEDSAVYLCASSLSGRIDEQFFGPGTRLTVL.

A few counts support this clonotype. The chain links TRBV20-1 to TRBJ2-5; 7 bases agree with TRBD1. Germline trimming cut 5 bases from V and 4 bases from J; bases unmatched to any gene: 13. CDR3 length equals 15 residues. The V gene's germline CDR1 is DFQATT and CDR2 SNEGSKA (reference sequence). DNA of the CDR3: TGCAGTGCTGACGTCACAGGGGTTCGCGGAGAGACCCAGTACTTC. This codes for CSADVTGVRGETQYF.

This chain connects TRBV20-1 to TRBJ2-3, with a weak D call TRBD1 (5 bases). Trimming cost V 6 bases and J 2 bases, with 18 bases left between them. The CDR3 sequence is 15 residues long. CDR1 is DFQATT and CDR2 is SNEGSKA in the germline V gene (reference sequence). The CDR3 nucleotides are TGCAGTGCGAGCACACTAAGACAGATCACAGATACGCAGTATTTT. Translation: CSASTLRQITDTQYF.

This clonotype has more than one count but fewer than ten. The J gene is TRBJ2-3, the V gene TRBV5-1; D possibly corresponds to TRBD1 (5 bases). Germline V CDR1 and CDR2: SGHRS, YFSETQ. CDR3 length: 14 residues. The germline V and J ends were trimmed by 4 bases and 3 bases, with 12 bases remaining between them. The DNA for the CDR3 is TGCGCCAGCAGCAAGCAGGGTGTGACAGATACGCAGTATTTT. Its protein product is CASSKQGVTDTQYF.

This clonotype was counted between two and nine times. The V gene is TRBV20-1, the J gene TRBJ1-1; TRBD1 might be the D (6 bases). The germline V and J ends were trimmed by 2 bases and 3 bases, with 16 bases remaining between them. Germline V gives CDR1 DFQATT, CDR2 SNEGSKA (reference sequence). This CDR3 has 15 amino acids. In nucleotides, the CDR3 is TGCAGTGCTAGACTCCTGGGGGGGGCAGACACTGAAGCTTTCTTT. Translating it yields CSARLLGGADTEAFF.

The chain has TRBV18 and TRBJ1-1, with D perhaps matching TRBD1 (5 bases). V lost 3 bases and J lost 1, with 9 bases in between. CDR1 is KGHSH, CDR2 LQKENI, per germline. The CDR3 runs to 14 residues. The DNA for the CDR3 is TGTGCCAGCTCACCCGGGGGGGGGAACACTGAAGCTTTCTTT. Its protein product is CASSPGGGNTEAFF.

The V gene is TRBV7-9, the J gene TRBJ1-6; 12 bases align to TRBD1. The CDR3 runs to 18 residues. CDR1 is SEHNR, CDR2 FQNEAQ, per germline (reference sequence). The V and J ends lost 4 bases and 1 base, in that order; junction bases with no gene match: 5. The CDR3 is CASSSGTGGESYNSPLHF. The CDR3 coding sequence is TGTGCCAGCAGCTCCGGGACAGGGGGCGAATCCTATAATTCACCCCTCCACTTT.

This clonotype was seen a handful of times. The CDR3: CASSPYAQGPKLGYGYTF. The CDR3 nucleotides are TGTGCCAGTAGCCCTTATGCACAGGGCCCGAAGCTGGGCTATGGCTACACCTTC. The V call is TRBV19, the J call TRBJ1-2; D may be TRBD1 (6 bases). This CDR3 region has 18 residues. Germline V gene sequence: CDR1 LNHDA, CDR2 SQIVND (reference sequence). Trimming left V 6 bases short and J 4 bases short, with 27 bases between.

This clonotype has just a few counts. The rearrangement links TRBV7-3 to TRBJ2-4; no clear D gene. The CDR3 sequence is 11 residues long. Trimming left V 4 bases short and J 6 bases short, with 4 bases between. CDR1 is SGHTA, CDR2 FQGTGA, per germline. The CDR3 protein is CASSSGNIQYF. In DNA form, the CDR3 reads TGTGCCAGCAGCTCGGGAAACATTCAGTACTTC.